These 16 T cell receptor beta chains were sequenced from one sample in a study of CD8 T cells in Susac syndrome. Random hexamers were used to reverse transcribe the RNA input (about 0.5 to 1 ug). TCRdb reanalysed the immunoSEQ multiplex PCR reads using MiXCR and keeps one entry per CDR3 protein. The sample has about 300,000 distinct CDR3 sequences; 70% to 90% are singletons. The sequenced sample was CD8+ T cells from PBMCs. The receptors shown here come from a human donor with multiple sclerosis.

The chain has TRBV5-6 and TRBJ2-3; possible D gene TRBD1, 6 bases. CDR3 size: 15 residues. V was clipped by 1 base and J by 3 bases, with 12 bases between them. Germline V gives CDR1 SGHDT, CDR2 YYEEEE. The CDR3 here is CASSLSQGNTDTQYF. Written as DNA, the CDR3 is TGTGCCAGCAGCTTGTCGCAGGGGAATACAGATACGCAGTATTTT.

This chain uses TRBV7-8 with TRBJ1-2; perhaps TRBD1 as D (5 bases). The CDR3 runs 14 residues. Germline CDR1 reads SGHVS; CDR2 reads FQNEAQ. V was cut by 1 base and J by 4 bases, with 10 bases left in between. For the CDR3, the DNA is TGTGCCAGCAGCTTAGGGGGCACCACCTATGGCTACACCTTC. Protein sequence: CASSLGGTTYGYTF.

The chain couples TRBV6-5 to TRBJ2-2; D call uncertain. The CDR3 consists of 14 residues. Germline loops: CDR1 MNHEY, CDR2 SVGAGI. V shed 4 bases and J shed 1 base, with 7 bases lying between them. CDR3 region: CASSFFLNTGELFF. For the CDR3, the DNA is TGTGCCAGCAGTTTTTTTCTGAACACCGGGGAGCTGTTTTTT.

The gene calls are TRBV20-1 and TRBJ2-3, with D tentatively TRBD1 (6 bases). V lost 4 bases, J lost 2 bases, and 10 bases lay in between. The CDR3 consists of 13 residues. Germline V gives CDR1 DFQATT, CDR2 SNEGSKA (reference sequence). CDR3 coding DNA: TGCAGTGCTATCGACAGGACCACAGATACGCAGTATTTT. Amino acid sequence: CSAIDRTTDTQYF.

Only one count was recorded for this clonotype. This chain uses TRBV7-2 with TRBJ2-7, with unresolved D. Germline assignment: CDR1 SGHTA and CDR2 FQGNSA. The germline V and J ends were trimmed by 2 bases and 0 bases, with 11 bases remaining between them. The CDR3 sequence is 15 residues long. The CDR3 protein is CASSLWLTSSYEQYF. DNA of the CDR3: TGTGCCAGCAGCTTATGGCTCACGAGCTCCTACGAGCAGTACTTC. The full variable domain, completed using reference TRBV7-2 and TRBJ2-7, is GAGVSQSPSNKVTEKGKDVELRCDPISGHTALYWYRQSLGQGLEFLIYFQGNSAPDKSGLPSDRFSAERTGGSVSTLTIQRTQQEDSAVYLCASSLWLTSSYEQYFGPGTRLTVT.

V and J are TRBV11-2 and TRBJ1-1; no firm D call. This CDR3 contains 14 residues. Germline loops: CDR1 SGHAT, CDR2 FQNNGV. Trimming pared 5 bases from V and 1 base from J, leaving 11 bases between. CDR3 nucleotide sequence: TGTGCCAGCAGCCCCGACTCGGGGAACACTGAAGCTTTCTTT. Translation gives CASSPDSGNTEAFF.

The genes are TRBV3-1 and TRBJ1-2; D remains ambiguous. The germline gives CDR1 LGHDT, CDR2 YNNKEL (reference sequence). Trimming removed 1 base from V and 4 bases from J, with 16 bases in between. The CDR3 extends over 16 amino acids. The CDR3 is CASSQVGISPVYGYTF. As DNA, the CDR3 is TGTGCCAGCAGCCAAGTGGGGATAAGCCCAGTCTATGGCTACACCTTC.

The V call is TRBV20-1, the J call TRBJ2-7; the D gene could be TRBD1 or TRBD2 (5 bases each). Germline assignment: CDR1 DFQATT and CDR2 SNEGSKA (reference sequence). The CDR3 is 14 amino acids. V lost 2 bases and J lost 2, with 13 bases in between. The CDR3: CSARPGTVAYEQYF. DNA of the CDR3: TGCAGTGCTAGACCTGGGACGGTTGCCTACGAGCAGTACTTC.

The V call is TRBV6-5, the J call TRBJ1-2, with D maybe TRBD1 (6 bases). V was clipped by 6 bases and J by 4 bases, with 18 bases between them. The germline CDR1 and CDR2 sequences are MNHEY and SVGAGI. The CDR3 is 15 residues long. This chain's CDR3 is CASSPGDGGLYGYTF. The CDR3, as DNA: TGTGCCAGCAGCCCCGGGGACGGGGGGCTCTATGGCTACACCTTC.

The chain links TRBV27 to TRBJ2-7, with TRBD2 as a possible D gene (5 bases). The V and J ends lost 5 bases and 4 bases respectively, with 12 bases between them. CDR1 and CDR2 from the germline V gene are MNHEY and SMNVEV (reference sequence). This CDR3 is 13 amino acids long. CDR3 DNA sequence: TGTGCCAGCAGTCACGGACTCGGGTACGAGCAGTACTTC. It specifies CASSHGLGYEQYF.

V gene TRBV15 combines with J gene TRBJ1-2; perhaps TRBD1 as D (5 bases). This CDR3 region has 14 residues. V shed 1 base and J shed 4 bases, with 10 bases lying between them. CDR1 LNHNV and CDR2 YYDKDF come from the germline V gene (reference sequence). The CDR3: CATSRVGTAYGYTF. CDR3 nucleotides: TGTGCCACCAGCAGAGTCGGGACGGCCTATGGCTACACCTTC.

The table lists this clonotype with a few counts. J is TRBJ1-2 and V is TRBV29-1; no firm D call. The CDR3 is 10 residues long. Germline CDR1 and CDR2: SQVTM and ANQGSEA. Trimming stripped 3 bases from V and 3 bases from J, with 2 bases between. Here the CDR3 reads CSVEDYGYTF. The CDR3 DNA follows: TGCAGCGTTGAGGACTATGGCTACACCTTC.

J is TRBJ2-7 and V is TRBV28, with 8 bases aligning to TRBD1. V lost 6 bases to trimming and J lost 1 base; unmatched junction nucleotides: 5. CDR3 length equals 14 residues. Germline V gene sequence: CDR1 MDHEN, CDR2 SYDVKM. The CDR3 DNA sequence: TGTGCCAGCAGATATGGGACAGGTTCCTACGAGCAGTACTTC. It encodes CASRYGTGSYEQYF.

This chain links TRBV9 with TRBJ2-7, with TRBD2 matching over 8 bases. From germline, CDR1 is SGDLS and CDR2 YYNGEE. The CDR3 extends over 14 amino acids. Trimming removed 3 bases from V and 4 bases from J; junction bases left unmatched: 6. CDR3 region: CASSATGLGYEQYF. The CDR3 region has the DNA TGTGCCAGCAGCGCCACGGGACTAGGGTACGAGCAGTACTTC.

V gene TRBV28 combines with J gene TRBJ2-7; a possible D gene is TRBD1 (6 bases). The V end lost 6 bases, the J end lost 2 bases, and 14 bases lay between the germline ends. Germline CDR1 is MDHEN and CDR2 is SYDVKM. CDR3 size: 14 residues. DNA for the CDR3: TGTGCCAGCAGCCTACAGGGAAACACCTACGAGCAGTACTTC. This encodes CASSLQGNTYEQYF.

This clonotype appeared a single time. CDR3 in amino acids: CASSRGSSGLGKYEQYF. The CDR3 nucleotides read TGCGCCAGCAGCCGGGGATCCTCGGGCCTCGGGAAGTACGAGCAGTACTTC. The V and J genes are TRBV4-3 and TRBJ2-7, with D possibly being TRBD2 (5 bases). The germline CDR1 and CDR2 sequences are LGHNA and YSLEER. CDR3 length: 17 residues. V lost 4 bases and J lost 4, with 23 bases in between.